The present entry profiles one T cell receptor beta chain with its context. This clone was counted between two and nine times. Its antigen is currently not known. Base quality data are lacking; no much larger clone is found one base away. Library preparation was by the immunoSEQ multiplex PCR assay. In TCRdb, the immuneACCESS table is reduced to in-frame sequences with V and J assigned. These tables do not hold every clone; where another copy was compared, an unresolved V gene accounts for under half, and the others remain unexplained. The sample records 100,000 or so clones, roughly 83% of which are singletons. The top ten constitute 10% to 13% of the sample. This sample stems from a study of control samples from healthy donors and cancer patients (dated by TCRdb to 2020 to 2021). The sequenced material came from blood. This sequence was found in a woman in her 30s in good health.

CDR3 sequence: CAWSVPVNRGSTIYF. The nucleotides read TGTGCCTGGAGTGTACCGGTCAATAGGGGCAGCACCATATATTTT. The chain links TRBV30 with TRBJ1-3; the D gene is perhaps TRBD1, on 5 matching bases. Cut back by 0 bases and 9 bases, the V and J ends lie 18 bases apart. The CDR3 spans 15 residues, from the cysteine through the phenylalanine. Only the CDR3 portion is preserved as DNA: 45 bases, with reading frame beginning at the first base. Reading the germline V gene (reference sequence) gives CDR1 GTSNPN and CDR2 SVGIG.